The 6 T cell receptor beta chains below all came from one sample that was sequenced in a study of blood T cell repertoires in COVID-19. Assay: immunoSEQ multiplex PCR; the TCRdb copy retains only in-frame clones and omits some. The sample holds a few hundred thousand clones, around four fifths seen once. Sequenced sample: peripheral blood. These TCRs come from a man between 60 and 70 years old who had recovered from COVID-19.

This clone was found once. V is TRBV5-1 and J is TRBJ2-7; 9 bases match TRBD2. CDR1 and CDR2 from the germline V gene are SGHRS and YFSETQ. V lost 0 bases and J lost 8; bases outside the gene matches: 18. The CDR3 length is 18 residues. This CDR3 reads CASSLAQRGASMANQQYF. The CDR3 coding sequence is TGCGCCAGCAGCTTGGCTCAGCGGGGGGCCTCCATGGCTAACCAGCAGTACTTC.

V is TRBV7-2 and J is TRBJ2-2, with 8 bases matching TRBD2. Per germline, CDR1 SGHTA and CDR2 FQGNSA. With 6 bases clipped from V and 3 bases from J, the junction kept 6 bases outside the gene matches. The CDR3 is 15 amino acids. The CDR3 reads CASRSGLAHTGELFF. CDR3 DNA: TGTGCCAGCAGATCTGGACTAGCCCACACCGGGGAGCTGTTTTTT.

The chain employs TRBV6-5 and TRBJ1-6; the D gene is possibly TRBD1 (5 bases). Trimming took 8 bases from V and 10 from J, leaving 21 bases between them. This CDR3 is 15 amino acids long. CDR1 is MNHEY and CDR2 is SVGAGI in the germline V gene. The DNA for the CDR3 is TGTGCCAGCCAACCCGGGCAGGGTCGAGAGTCACCCCTCCACTTT. It is translated as CASQPGQGRESPLHF.

The rearrangement links TRBV5-1 to TRBJ2-2, with D possibly matching TRBD1 (5 bases). V gave up 1 base and J gave up 1 base, with 8 bases separating them. This CDR3 has 15 amino acids. Germline values: CDR1 SGHRS, CDR2 YFSETQ. The chain's CDR3 is CASSLMQGNTGELFF. The DNA of the CDR3 is TGCGCCAGCAGCTTGATGCAGGGGAACACCGGGGAGCTGTTTTTT.

V is TRBV28 and J is TRBJ1-2; 10 positions match TRBD1. Germline-derived CDR1 and CDR2 are MDHEN and SYDVKM. The CDR3 spans 15 residues. V lost 5 bases, J lost 4 bases, and 7 bases stayed unmatched. The CDR3 reads CASSIPTGGIYGYTF. The CDR3 DNA reads TGTGCCAGCAGTATACCGACAGGGGGCATCTATGGCTACACCTTC.

This clone was detected a few times. The chain recombines TRBV18 with TRBJ1-4; TRBD1 aligns across 8 bases. J was trimmed by 8 bases and V by 3 bases; bases with no gene match: 8. CDR3 length equals 15 residues. Germline loops: CDR1 KGHSH, CDR2 LQKENI. The CDR3 region has the DNA TGTGCCAGCTCACCTTCCCAGGGGGCGGGAGAAAAACTGTTTTTT. It specifies CASSPSQGAGEKLFF.